These T cell receptor beta chains were read from a single sample in a study of blood T cell repertoires in COVID-19. Clones were sequenced by immunoSEQ multiplex PCR, and TCRdb holds only the in-frame ones, with some missing. The sample has under 350,000 clones, approximately 86% seen once. Sequenced: PBMCs or T cells enriched from blood (not recorded which). The receptors here all came from a woman aged 40 to 50 with acute COVID-19. CDR3s include the opening cysteine and the closing phenylalanine or tryptophan. The D gene is left open where the match is weak. Some rows have no size entry. The others give once, few or many, or a class for an expanded clone.

v_gene: TRBV7-7
abundance: .
j_gene: TRBJ2-5
d_gene: TRBD2
CDR3nt: TGTGCTAGCAGCTTAGGAGCGGGAGCGCAAGAGACCCAGTACTTC
CDR3aa: CASSLGAGAQETQYF

v_gene: TRBV6-6
abundance: .
j_gene: TRBJ1-1
d_gene: .
CDR3nt: TGTGCCAGCAGTTACTCCCATGGCCCGAACACTGAAGCTTTCTTT
CDR3aa: CASSYSHGPNTEAFF

v_gene: TRBV4-3
abundance: .
j_gene: TRBJ2-1
d_gene: TRBD1
CDR3nt: TGCGCCAGCAGCCAAGTGTTGGGACAGCTAGTATCTCCCAATGAGCAGTTCTTC
CDR3aa: CASSQVLGQLVSPNEQFF

v_gene: TRBV5-4
abundance: .
j_gene: TRBJ1-1
d_gene: .
CDR3nt: TGTGCCAGCAGCGAGTCGGGGGATGAAGCTTTCTTT
CDR3aa: CASSESGDEAFF

v_gene: TRBV4-3
abundance: .
j_gene: TRBJ2-3
d_gene: .
CDR3nt: TGCGCCAGCAGCCAAGGGGGAGGTGGCGCGCAGTATTTT
CDR3aa: CASSQGGGGAQYF

v_gene: TRBV7-2
abundance: .
j_gene: TRBJ1-2
d_gene: TRBD1
CDR3nt: TGTGCCAGCAGCCCCTCAGGACAGGGGTATGGCTACACCTTC
CDR3aa: CASSPSGQGYGYTF

v_gene: TRBV28
abundance: .
j_gene: TRBJ2-7
d_gene: TRBD1
CDR3nt: TGTGCCAGCAGTCCACTAGGAGGACAGGGCTACGAGCAGTACTTC
CDR3aa: CASSPLGGQGYEQYF

v_gene: TRBV29-1
abundance: once
j_gene: TRBJ2-3
d_gene: TRBD2
CDR3nt: TGCAGCGCACAAGCGGGAGGGCCAGAAGATACGCAGTATTTT
CDR3aa: CSAQAGGPEDTQYF

v_gene: TRBV13
abundance: .
j_gene: TRBJ2-2
d_gene: TRBD2
CDR3nt: TGTGCCAGTGCTAGCGGGAGTCAGGGCACCGGGGAGCTGTTTTTT
CDR3aa: CASASGSQGTGELFF

v_gene: TRBV25-1
abundance: .
j_gene: TRBJ1-6
d_gene: .
CDR3nt: TGTGCCAGCACCACAAGCGGGGCAGTCAATTCACCCCTCCACTTT
CDR3aa: CASTTSGAVNSPLHF

v_gene: TRBV5-1
abundance: .
j_gene: TRBJ2-3
d_gene: .
CDR3nt: TGCGCCAGCAGCCACTCAGCGGATACGCAGTATTTT
CDR3aa: CASSHSADTQYF

v_gene: TRBV5-5
abundance: .
j_gene: TRBJ2-2
d_gene: TRBD2
CDR3nt: TGTGCCAGCAGCTTGACCTCTAGCGGGTTCACCGGGGAGCTGTTTTTT
CDR3aa: CASSLTSSGFTGELFF

v_gene: TRBV27
abundance: .
j_gene: TRBJ1-6
d_gene: TRBD1
CDR3nt: TGTGCCAGCAGAGATACCGACAGGGGTCAGACTCAGAATTCACCCCTCCACTTT
CDR3aa: CASRDTDRGQTQNSPLHF

v_gene: TRBV12-3/TRBV12-4
abundance: few
j_gene: TRBJ1-5
d_gene: .
CDR3nt: TGTGCCAGCAGGGACCAGGAGGGGCAGCCCCAGCATTTT
CDR3aa: CASRDQEGQPQHF

v_gene: TRBV7-9
abundance: .
j_gene: TRBJ1-2
d_gene: TRBD1
CDR3nt: TGTGCCAGCAGCCGGTACAGGGGAGATGGCTATGGCTACACCTTC
CDR3aa: CASSRYRGDGYGYTF

v_gene: TRBV3-1/TRBV3-2
abundance: once
j_gene: TRBJ2-3
d_gene: .
CDR3nt: TGTGCCAGCAGCCAAGATCACTCGGTCGGGGGAGAATACACAGATACGCAGTATTTT
CDR3aa: CASSQDHSVGGEYTDTQYF

v_gene: TRBV19
abundance: .
j_gene: TRBJ1-1
d_gene: .
CDR3nt: TGTGCCAGTAGTGCCCAGATTTTCGACACTGAAGCTTTCTTT
CDR3aa: CASSAQIFDTEAFF

v_gene: TRBV7-7
abundance: .
j_gene: TRBJ2-7
d_gene: .
CDR3nt: TGTGCCAGCAGCTTGGCAGGGGAGAGCGAGCAGTACTTC
CDR3aa: CASSLAGESEQYF

v_gene: TRBV9
abundance: few
j_gene: TRBJ1-2
d_gene: .
CDR3nt: TGTGCCAGCAGCGTGGAGACGTACGCCCGTGGCTACACCTTC
CDR3aa: CASSVETYARGYTF

v_gene: TRBV7-2
abundance: once
j_gene: TRBJ2-5
d_gene: TRBD1
CDR3nt: TGTGCCAGCAGCTTAGGGACAGGGCGAGAGACCCAGTACTTC
CDR3aa: CASSLGTGRETQYF

v_gene: TRBV29-1
abundance: once
j_gene: TRBJ2-3
d_gene: TRBD2
CDR3nt: TGCAGCGTTGCCCCATTTAGCGGGAGAGGGACAGATACGCAGTATTTT
CDR3aa: CSVAPFSGRGTDTQYF

v_gene: TRBV19
abundance: .
j_gene: TRBJ2-5
d_gene: TRBD1
CDR3nt: TGTGCCAGTCACGACAGGGTCGGGGCCCAGTACTTC
CDR3aa: CASHDRVGAQYF

v_gene: TRBV7-9
abundance: few
j_gene: TRBJ1-6
d_gene: TRBD1
CDR3nt: TGTGCCAGCAGCCTCCAGACAGGGCGATCACCCCTCCACTTT
CDR3aa: CASSLQTGRSPLHF

v_gene: TRBV18
abundance: .
j_gene: TRBJ1-2
d_gene: .
CDR3nt: TGTGCCAGCTCCACCACCGTTAAGGGGCGTTCGTATGGCTACACCTTC
CDR3aa: CASSTTVKGRSYGYTF

v_gene: TRBV6-5
abundance: once
j_gene: TRBJ1-3
d_gene: TRBD1
CDR3nt: TGTGCCAGCAGAGCCGGACAGGACTCTGGAAACACCATATATTTT
CDR3aa: CASRAGQDSGNTIYF

v_gene: TRBV10-1
abundance: many
j_gene: TRBJ2-7
d_gene: TRBD1
CDR3nt: TGCGCCAGCAGCACCAGGACAGGGGACGGTGAGAACGAGCAGTACTTC
CDR3aa: CASSTRTGDGENEQYF

v_gene: TRBV4-2
abundance: .
j_gene: TRBJ2-2
d_gene: TRBD1
CDR3nt: TGTGCCAGCAGCCAGTGGACAGGTCCTACCTCCACCGGGGAGCTGTTTTTT
CDR3aa: CASSQWTGPTSTGELFF

v_gene: TRBV5-1
abundance: once
j_gene: TRBJ2-7
d_gene: TRBD1
CDR3nt: TGCGCCAGCAGCTACTCATTCGGACAGGGGATTATGAACGAGCAGTACTTC
CDR3aa: CASSYSFGQGIMNEQYF